This passage covers 14 T cell receptor beta chains from one sample sequenced in a study of memory CD4+ T cells and cytomegalovirus serostatus. The sort gate was single viable CD3+CD4+CD8-CD45RO+ cells for memory CD4+ T cells. Method: immunoSEQ multiplex PCR; TCRdb's copy keeps in-frame clones and lacks some. This sample has around 54,000 clones; around 80% occur once, and the top ten carry approximately 0.7%. Sequenced sample: memory CD4+ T cells from blood. The receptors come from an adult in good health and CMV-seronegative.

This clone has a single count. The V gene is TRBV5-8, the J gene TRBJ1-1, with D unresolved. Germline loops: CDR1 SGHTS, CDR2 YDEGEE. V gave up 4 bases and J gave up 11 bases, with 21 bases separating them. The CDR3 runs 14 residues. CDR3 nucleotides: TGTGCCAGCAGCCCAGAGCAAGGACGGTTTGGCGCTTTCTTT. This encodes CASSPEQGRFGAFF.

J is TRBJ2-1 and V is TRBV9; 10 bases match TRBD2. This CDR3 is 16 amino acids long. The ends lost 4 bases at V and 4 bases at J; junction bases unmatched: 8. Germline CDR1 and CDR2: SGDLS and YYNGEE. The CDR3 nucleotides read TGTGCCAGCAGCCCCCGTGGACTAGCGGAATACAATGAGCAGTTCTTC. Translation gives CASSPRGLAEYNEQFF.

The rearrangement joins TRBV19 to TRBJ1-5; D gene ambiguous. With 1 base removed from V and 4 bases from J, the gap between germline ends came to 8 bases. The CDR3 extends over 14 amino acids. Germline V gives CDR1 LNHDA, CDR2 SQIVND (reference sequence). CDR3 loop: CASSIGRQNQPQHF. The CDR3 nucleotides are TGTGCCAGTAGTATAGGTCGGCAGAATCAGCCCCAGCATTTT.

V gene TRBV29-1 combines with J gene TRBJ2-2; TRBD1 aligns across 8 bases. The V gene end was trimmed by 7 bases and the J gene end by 6 bases; junction bases not matched to a gene: 7. This CDR3 is 13 amino acids long. Germline V CDR1 and CDR2: SQVTM, ANQGSEA. For the CDR3, the DNA is TGCAGCGCAGGACAGGGCGGTGCCGGGGAGCTGTTTTTT. Amino acid sequence: CSAGQGGAGELFF.

The chain is built from TRBV2 and TRBJ2-1; 9 bases are a match to TRBD2. CDR1 and CDR2 (germline): SNHLY, FYNNEI. The CDR3 extends over 15 amino acids. The trim removed 6 bases at V and 7 bases at J, leaving 10 bases unmatched. CDR3 in DNA: TGTGCCAGCAGCACTAAGGCTAGCGGGGTGAATGAGCAGTTCTTC. This gives the protein CASSTKASGVNEQFF.

Note on this clone: The junction and the germline gene differ at one end; a read error may be behind it. The V gene is TRBV7-7, the J gene TRBJ2-2; D uncertain. CDR1 and CDR2 (germline): SSHAT, FNYEAQ (reference sequence). The CDR3 covers 13 residues. CDR3 loop: CASSLDVGGWLFF. The CDR3 bases are TGTGCTAGCAGCTTAGATGTCGGTGGTTGGCTGTTTTTT. Combining the CDR3 with reference TRBV7-7 and TRBJ2-2 gives the whole variable domain GAGVSQSPRYKVTKRGQDVTLRCDPISSHATLYWYQQALGQGPEFLTYFNYEAQPDKSGLPSDRFSAERPEGSISTLTIQRTEQRDSAMYRCASSLDVGGWLFFGEGSRLTVL.

The chain carries TRBV4-1 and TRBJ1-1; no definite D call. Between the trimmed V and J ends, which lost 3 bases and 7 bases, there was a span of 15 bases. Germline-derived CDR1 and CDR2 are MGHRA and YSYEKL. The CDR3 spans 14 residues. This CDR3 reads CASSHPTREIEAFF. The CDR3 coding sequence is TGCGCCAGCAGCCACCCAACCCGGGAAATTGAAGCTTTCTTT.

In DNA, the CDR3 is TGTGCCAGCAGTGGGGACAGAGAAGAGACCCAGTACTTC. Translated, it gives CASSGDREETQYF. The chain joins TRBV2 to TRBJ2-5, with TRBD1 matching over 7 bases. V gave up 4 bases and J gave up 3 bases; unmatched junction bases: 2. Germline-derived CDR1 and CDR2 are SNHLY and FYNNEI. CDR3 length: 13 amino acids.

V is TRBV28 and J is TRBJ1-5, with D unresolved. This CDR3 comprises 15 residues. Germline loops: CDR1 MDHEN, CDR2 SYDVKM. The V and J ends lost 2 bases and 2 bases respectively, with 10 bases between them. The CDR3 DNA sequence: TGTGCCAGCAGTTTACCCGGGGATGGCAATCAGCCCCAGCATTTT. Protein sequence: CASSLPGDGNQPQHF.

J is TRBJ2-1 and V is TRBV30; D is possibly TRBD1 (6 bases). Germline V gene lookup returns CDR1 GTSNPN and CDR2 SVGIG (reference sequence). The CDR3 is made up of 15 amino acids. Trimming cost V 0 bases and J 6 bases, with 15 bases left between them. Here the CDR3 DNA reads TGTGCCTGGAGTGTTAACACAGGGTCGGTCAATGAGCAGTTCTTC. It is translated as CAWSVNTGSVNEQFF.

V usage is TRBV7-8 and J usage is TRBJ2-7; D may be TRBD1 (6 bases). Germline V gene data show CDR1 as SGHVS and CDR2 as FQNEAQ. The CDR3 length is 14 residues. V was cut by 7 bases and J by 3 bases, with 16 bases left in between. The CDR3 reads CASTENRVGYEQYF. In nucleotides, the CDR3 is TGTGCCAGCACCGAAAACAGGGTCGGCTACGAGCAGTACTTC.

This rearrangement joins TRBV29-1 to TRBJ2-1, with 8 bases identical to TRBD2. Trimming cost V 7 bases and J 9 bases; bases outside gene matches: 11. Germline CDR1 is SQVTM and CDR2 is ANQGSEA. The CDR3 sequence is 13 residues long. The CDR3 loop reads CSGQGLASSEQFF. The CDR3 DNA sequence: TGCAGCGGCCAAGGACTAGCTTCCAGTGAGCAGTTCTTC.

In its sample, this clone was seen a few times. The J gene is TRBJ2-2, the V gene TRBV19; 9 bases match TRBD1. After removal of 5 bases from V and 4 bases from J, the junction contained 14 bases not matched to a gene. Germline lookup yields CDR1 LNHDA and CDR2 SQIVND (reference sequence). There are 18 residues in the CDR3. CDR3 bases: TGTGCCAGTAGTTCACGTCCCGGGACAGGGTCGAGCACCGGGGAGCTGTTTTTT. Its protein product is CASSSRPGTGSSTGELFF. Full variable domain (rest looked up from reference TRBV19 and TRBJ2-2): DGGITQSPKYLFRKEGQNVTLSCEQNLNHDAMYWYRQDPGQGLRLIYYSQIVNDFQKGDIAEGYSVSREKKESFPLTVTSAQKNPTAFYLCASSSRPGTGSSTGELFFGEGSRLTVL.

This clone was detected only a few times. The chain couples TRBV28 to TRBJ1-5; D possibly corresponds to TRBD1 (5 bases). V lost 5 bases to trimming and J lost 7 bases, with 15 bases between them. The CDR3 consists of 14 residues. Germline V CDR1 and CDR2: MDHEN, SYDVKM. The CDR3 DNA reads TGTGCCAGCAGTCCAATCCAGGGACTCCAGCCCCAGCATTTT. This codes for CASSPIQGLQPQHF.